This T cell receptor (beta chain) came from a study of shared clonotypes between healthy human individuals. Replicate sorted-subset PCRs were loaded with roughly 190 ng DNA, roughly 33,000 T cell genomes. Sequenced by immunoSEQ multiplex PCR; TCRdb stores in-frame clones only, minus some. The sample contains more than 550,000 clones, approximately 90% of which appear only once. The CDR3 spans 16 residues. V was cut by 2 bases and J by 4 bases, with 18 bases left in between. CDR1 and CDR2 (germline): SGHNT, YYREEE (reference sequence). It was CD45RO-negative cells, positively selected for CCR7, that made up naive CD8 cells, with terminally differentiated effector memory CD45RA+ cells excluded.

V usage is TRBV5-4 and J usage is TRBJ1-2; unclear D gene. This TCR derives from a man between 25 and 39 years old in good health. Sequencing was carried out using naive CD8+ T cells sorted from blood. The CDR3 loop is CASSFVTSPLGYGYTF. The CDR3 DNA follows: TGTGCCAGCAGCTTCGTCACCTCTCCTCTAGGCTATGGCTACACCTTC.